A single sample gave rise to the 4 T cell receptor beta chains below, sequenced in a study of regulatory T cells in long-lasting Graves disease. Sequencing libraries for TCR beta were prepared with iRepertoire HTBI primers and Arm-PCR of CDR3 regions. One entry per CDR3 protein results from TCRdb running MiXCR on the multiplex PCR reads. Found here are roughly 420,000 distinct CDR3 sequences, 15% to 19% of them singletons; the top ten hold 22%. Time point described: newly diagnosed GD, antithyroid drugs for less than 3 months. The TCR library was made from RNA extracted from PBMCs. The sequences come from peripheral blood mononuclear cells (PBMCs), collected at new diagnosis, from a patient treated with antithyroid drugs. All receptors derive from a female donor with Graves disease.

This clonotype was seen a handful of times. The V and J genes are TRBV12-3 or TRBV12-4 and TRBJ1-2; D remains ambiguous. The CDR3 length is 15 residues. Between the trimmed V and J ends, which lost 4 bases and 5 bases, there was a span of 17 bases. The CDR3 here is CASSSRQGAVYGYTF. In DNA form, the CDR3 reads TGTGCCAGCAGTTCCCGCCAAGGAGCTGTTTATGGCTACACCTTC.

This clonotype occurred a few times. V usage is TRBV6-2 or TRBV6-3 and J usage is TRBJ2-7; TRBD1 or TRBD2 may be the D gene (5 bases each). Germline CDR1 and CDR2: MNHEY and SVGEGT. This CDR3 spans 15 amino acids. V was cut by 2 bases and J by 0 bases, with 11 bases left in between. CDR3 region: CASSYGWGFSYEQYF. The CDR3 DNA is TGTGCCAGCAGTTACGGTTGGGGGTTCTCCTACGAGCAGTACTTC.

The chain joins TRBV7-9 to TRBJ1-6; the D is unclear. V lost 5 bases, J lost 6 bases, and 11 bases lay in between. This CDR3 is built from 14 residues. Germline loops: CDR1 SEHNR, CDR2 FQNEAQ (reference sequence). CDR3 DNA sequence: TGTGCCAGCAGCCCCGGACGAATTAATTCACCCCTCCACTTT. This sequence encodes CASSPGRINSPLHF.

This clonotype was counted ten times or more. The chain carries TRBV5-1 and TRBJ1-4; no definite D call. Per the germline V gene, CDR1 is SGHRS and CDR2 is YFSETQ. V dropped 0 bases and J dropped 4 bases, with 7 bases sitting between them. The CDR3 consists of 14 residues. CDR3 coding DNA: TGCGCCAGCAGCTTGGATTTGATTAATGAAAAACTGTTTTTT. Its protein product is CASSLDLINEKLFF.